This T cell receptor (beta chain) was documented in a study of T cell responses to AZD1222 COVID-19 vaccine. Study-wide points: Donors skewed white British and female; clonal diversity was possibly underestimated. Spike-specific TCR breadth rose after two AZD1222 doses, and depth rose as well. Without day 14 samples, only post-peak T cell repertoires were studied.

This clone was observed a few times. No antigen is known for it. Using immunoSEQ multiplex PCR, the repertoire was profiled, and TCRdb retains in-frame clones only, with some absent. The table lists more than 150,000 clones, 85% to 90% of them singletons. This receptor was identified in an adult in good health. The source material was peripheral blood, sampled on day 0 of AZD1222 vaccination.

The CDR3 spells CASSPDRRSTEAFF. The CDR3 DNA reads as TGTGCCAGCAGTCCTGACAGGCGCAGTACTGAAGCTTTCTTT. This chain links TRBV27 with TRBJ1-1, with a tentative D call TRBD1 (6 bases). This CDR3 is built from 14 residues. Germline V gene sequence: CDR1 MNHEY, CDR2 SMNVEV (reference sequence). The germline V and J ends were trimmed by 5 bases and 5 bases, with 15 bases remaining between them.